Below are 23 T cell receptor beta chains sequenced from a single sample in a study of memory CD4+ T cells and cytomegalovirus serostatus. Single viable CD3+CD4+CD8-CD45RO+ cells were sorted as the memory CD4+ T cells. The protocol was immunoSEQ multiplex PCR, while the TCRdb copy is restricted to in-frame clones and leaves out a portion. Of 46,000 or so clones detected, around four fifths appear once; the ten largest clones hold about 0.6%. Material: memory CD4+ T cells from blood. These receptor sequences come from an adult in good health and CMV-seronegative.

The V gene is TRBV15, the J gene TRBJ2-1; TRBD1 might be the D (5 bases). Trimming removed 0 bases at V and 9 bases at J, with 12 bases between. The CDR3 sequence is 14 residues long. Germline lookup yields CDR1 LNHNV and CDR2 YYDKDF (reference sequence). The CDR3 is CATSRDATAGEQFF. CDR3 DNA: TGTGCCACCAGCAGAGATGCGACAGCAGGTGAGCAGTTCTTC.

The chain couples TRBV19 to TRBJ1-2, with a weak D call TRBD1 (6 bases). CDR3 length: 17 residues. The V and J ends lost 3 bases and 1 base respectively, with 18 bases between them. Looked up from germline, CDR1 is LNHDA and CDR2 is SQIVND (reference sequence). DNA for the CDR3: TGTGCCAGTAGTATTGGGGGAGGAGGACAGATTAACTATGGCTACACCTTC. Translating it yields CASSIGGGGQINYGYTF.

The chain couples TRBV6-6 to TRBJ2-3; the D is unclear. CDR3 length equals 11 residues. Per germline, CDR1 MNHNY and CDR2 SVGAGI (reference sequence). The V gene lost 8 bases and the J gene lost 3 bases, with 6 bases spanning the gap. CDR3 amino acids: CASGTTDTQYF. CDR3 DNA sequence: TGTGCCAGCGGCACTACAGATACGCAGTATTTT.

This chain uses TRBV5-1 with TRBJ2-5, with 11 bases matching TRBD2. Germline-derived CDR1 and CDR2 are SGHRS and YFSETQ. Trimming cost V 4 bases and J 0 bases; bases outside gene matches: 5. CDR3 length: 16 residues. The CDR3 DNA reads as TGCGCCAGCAGCCATAGACTAGCGGGGTACCAAGAGACCCAGTACTTC. This encodes CASSHRLAGYQETQYF. Filled out from reference TRBV5-1 and TRBJ2-5, the complete variable domain reads KAGVTQTPRYLIKTRGQQVTLSCSPISGHRSVSWYQQTPGQGLQFLFEYFSETQRNKGNFPGRFSGRQFSNSRSEMNVSTLELGDSALYLCASSHRLAGYQETQYFGPGTRLLVL.

The chain links TRBV11-3 to TRBJ2-1; D is uncertain. The V gene lost 1 base and the J gene lost 10 bases, with 11 bases spanning the gap. The CDR3 totals 13 residues. Germline V gives CDR1 SGHNT, CDR2 YENEEA. This CDR3 reads CASSLVESGEQFF. CDR3 in DNA: TGTGCCAGCAGCTTAGTAGAGTCCGGGGAGCAGTTCTTC.

Here the CDR3 reads CASTESGATTDTQYF. As DNA, the CDR3 is TGTGCCAGCACCGAGTCCGGGGCGACCACAGATACGCAGTATTTT. This rearrangement joins TRBV7-3 to TRBJ2-3; the D call may be TRBD1 or TRBD2 (5 bases each). This CDR3 contains 15 residues. Germline V CDR1 and CDR2: SGHTA, FQGTGA. The V end was cut by 7 bases, the J end by 2 bases, with 16 bases between.

The rearrangement uses TRBV27 and TRBJ2-7; TRBD2 matches 8 bases. V dropped 7 bases and J dropped 3; count of bases not matched to a gene: 8. Looked up from germline, CDR1 is MNHEY and CDR2 is SMNVEV (reference sequence). The CDR3 is 14 amino acids. For the CDR3, the DNA is TGTGCCAGCATGCCCCCGGGGGGGCTCTACGAGCAGTACTTC. This sequence encodes CASMPPGGLYEQYF.

This sequence joins TRBV15 and TRBJ2-1, with TRBD1 identical over 7 bases. Germline CDR1 and CDR2: LNHNV and YYDKDF (reference sequence). The CDR3 contains 16 residues. V dropped 1 base and J dropped 5; count of bases not matched to a gene: 8. The CDR3 nucleotides read TGTGCCACCAGCAGAGCAGGGGACAGTGGGAACAATGAGCAGTTCTTC. As protein: CATSRAGDSGNNEQFF.

The J gene is TRBJ1-2, the V gene TRBV5-8, with D hard to call. The germline CDR1 and CDR2 sequences are SGHTS and YDEGEE. The CDR3 extends over 14 amino acids. Trimming pared 0 bases from V and 3 bases from J, leaving 9 bases between. CDR3 in amino acids: CASSLGRMDYGYTF. The CDR3 nucleotides read TGTGCCAGCAGCTTGGGCAGGATGGACTATGGCTACACCTTC.

This clone was seen more than once but under ten times. The chain has TRBV4-1 and TRBJ1-5; D gene unclear. Trimming left V 3 bases short and J 7 bases short, with 10 bases between. The V gene's germline CDR1 is MGHRA and CDR2 YSYEKL. The CDR3 contains 13 residues. CDR3 nucleotides: TGCGCCAGCAGCCAGTTATATGGCCAGCCCCAGCATTTT. This sequence encodes CASSQLYGQPQHF.

The CDR3 sequence: CATQGGEVNEQFF. The CDR3 DNA sequence: TGTGCCACCCAGGGGGGGGAGGTCAATGAGCAGTTCTTC. The gene calls are TRBV10-3 and TRBJ2-1, with D perhaps being TRBD1 or TRBD2 (7 bases each). Between the trimmed V and J ends, which lost 10 bases and 6 bases, there was a span of 16 bases. CDR1 and CDR2 from the germline V gene are ENHRY and SYGVKD. The CDR3 consists of 13 residues.

The chain has TRBV4-1 and TRBJ2-7, with 7 bases lining up with TRBD1. Germline trimming cut 2 bases from V and 5 bases from J; bases unmatched to any gene: 9. Germline V gives CDR1 MGHRA, CDR2 YSYEKL. The CDR3 is 15 amino acids. Here the CDR3 DNA reads TGCGCCAGCAGCCAATTCGACAGGGTTGAAAACGAGCAGTACTTC. Translating gives CASSQFDRVENEQYF.

This rearrangement joins TRBV18 to TRBJ2-3, with a weak D call TRBD2 (6 bases). The germline CDR1 and CDR2 sequences are KGHSH and LQKENI. V was pared by 8 bases and J by 2 bases, with 11 bases between. The CDR3 has 13 residues. CDR3 sequence reads: CASRTGDTDTQYF. CDR3 DNA sequence: TGTGCCAGCCGTACGGGGGACACAGATACGCAGTATTTT.

V usage is TRBV27 and J usage is TRBJ2-1; D might be TRBD1 (6 bases). The V and J ends lost 2 bases and 7 bases respectively, with 12 bases between them. The CDR3 is made up of 14 amino acids. The V gene's germline CDR1 is MNHEY and CDR2 SMNVEV (reference sequence). As DNA, the CDR3 is TGTGCCAGCAGTTTAGGGGTAGGGGGAAATGAGCAGTTCTTC. Encoded protein: CASSLGVGGNEQFF.

This clone turned up a few times. CDR3 amino acids: CASSKNRDDEKLFF. As DNA, the CDR3 is TGTGCCAGTAGTAAGAATAGGGACGACGAAAAACTGTTTTTT. The chain is built from TRBV19 and TRBJ1-4; D is possibly TRBD1 (5 bases). The germline gives CDR1 LNHDA, CDR2 SQIVND (reference sequence). V was shortened by 4 bases and J by 8 bases, with 14 bases between the two germline ends. The CDR3 is 14 residues long. The entire variable domain, with the rest obtained from reference TRBV19 and TRBJ1-4, is as follows: DGGITQSPKYLFRKEGQNVTLSCEQNLNHDAMYWYRQDPGQGLRLIYYSQIVNDFQKGDIAEGYSVSREKKESFPLTVTSAQKNPTAFYLCASSKNRDDEKLFFGSGTQLSVL.

This chain connects TRBV27 to TRBJ2-2; TRBD2 matches at 9 bases. The CDR3 is 15 residues long. Trimming cost V 4 bases and J 7 bases; bases outside gene matches: 7. Germline-derived CDR1 and CDR2 are MNHEY and SMNVEV (reference sequence). The CDR3, as DNA: TGTGCCAGCAGTTCCCCGCGGGGGGGCGGCGGGGAGCTGTTTTTT. Amino acids: CASSSPRGGGGELFF.

The rearrangement links TRBV5-5 to TRBJ2-7; 9 bases agree with TRBD1. With 3 bases clipped from V and 4 bases from J, the junction kept 8 bases outside the gene matches. Germline CDR1 reads SGHKS; CDR2 reads YYEKEE (reference sequence). This CDR3 comprises 15 residues. DNA of the CDR3: TGTGCCAGCAGCTCCGGACAGGGGATGAGATACGAGCAGTACTTC. Amino acid sequence: CASSSGQGMRYEQYF. Drawing the rest from reference TRBV5-5 and TRBJ2-7, the complete variable domain is DAGVTQSPTHLIKTRGQQVTLRCSPISGHKSVSWYQQVLGQGPQFIFQYYEKEERGRGNFPDRFSARQFPNYSSELNVNALLLGDSALYLCASSSGQGMRYEQYFGPGTRLTVT.

The rearrangement joins TRBV11-1 to TRBJ1-2; D ambiguous. The V gene's germline CDR1 is SGHAT and CDR2 FQDESV (reference sequence). The germline V and J ends were trimmed by 0 bases and 3 bases, with 5 bases remaining between them. This CDR3 contains 13 residues. The CDR3 nucleotides are TGTGCCAGCAGCTTAGCGGACGACTATGGCTACACCTTC. Its protein product is CASSLADDYGYTF.

The chain carries TRBV18 and TRBJ2-5, with a weak D call TRBD1 (7 bases). V was shortened by 6 bases and J by 5 bases, with 19 bases between the two germline ends. The CDR3 is 15 amino acids. CDR1 is KGHSH, CDR2 LQKENI, per germline. The CDR3 nucleotides read TGTGCCAGCTCCGCAACCAGGGGGGCTGGGGAGACCCAGTACTTC. Protein sequence: CASSATRGAGETQYF.

The rearrangement links TRBV19 to TRBJ2-4; tentative D call: TRBD2 (6 bases). This CDR3 is 14 amino acids long. V lost 6 bases to trimming and J lost 7 bases, with 16 bases between them. Germline loops: CDR1 LNHDA, CDR2 SQIVND (reference sequence). The CDR3 nucleotides read TGTGCCAGTAGCACACCCCGTCGGGGGAACATTCAGTACTTC. Its translation is CASSTPRRGNIQYF.

This chain connects TRBV6-6 to TRBJ1-4, with D possibly being TRBD1 (5 bases). Germline CDR1 MNHNY, CDR2 SVGAGI (reference sequence). The CDR3 is 12 residues long. The ends were cut back, 7 bases at V and 11 bases at J, with 14 bases in the middle. CDR3 sequence reads: CASTPGADKLFF. The CDR3 DNA sequence: TGTGCCAGCACCCCTGGGGCAGACAAACTGTTTTTT.

The chain couples TRBV9 to TRBJ2-5; TRBD2 matches 10 bases. This CDR3 spans 16 amino acids. V lost 4 bases and J lost 1; bases outside the gene matches: 7. Germline values: CDR1 SGDLS, CDR2 YYNGEE. CDR3 in amino acids: CASSSTSGAFQETQYF. CDR3 in DNA: TGTGCCAGCAGCTCAACTAGCGGGGCTTTCCAAGAGACCCAGTACTTC.

The rearrangement links TRBV7-9 to TRBJ2-7; D may be TRBD2 (5 bases). V gave up 1 base and J gave up 0 bases, with 7 bases separating them. The length of the CDR3 is 14 residues. CDR1 and CDR2 from the germline V gene are SEHNR and FQNEAQ (reference sequence). The CDR3 nucleotides are TGTGCCAGCAGCTTAGGGGGAGCCTCCTACGAGCAGTACTTC. It codes for CASSLGGASYEQYF.